The 25 T cell receptor beta chains listed next were all sequenced from one sample in a study of cytomegalovirus exposure and HLA in healthy donors. Vbeta (60) and Jbeta (13) primers were used in the PCR. The data were produced by immunoSEQ multiplex PCR, yet TCRdb's version contains in-frame clones alone and is incomplete. The table records around 210,000 clones, around 77% of them present only once. The material sequenced was PBMCs. The receptors were sampled from a woman in her 30s in good health and CMV-seronegative.

CDR3 sequence: CASSEPVGTKLNTEAFF. DNA for the CDR3: TGTGCCAGCAGCGAGCCGGTAGGGACAAAGCTAAACACTGAAGCTTTCTTT. V gene TRBV7-8 combines with J gene TRBJ1-1; D might be TRBD1 (6 bases). CDR1 and CDR2 (germline): SGHVS, FQNEAQ. V shed 5 bases and J shed 2 bases, with 21 bases lying between them. The CDR3 consists of 17 residues.

The count of this clone is one. This chain connects TRBV2 to TRBJ2-3; D possibly corresponds to TRBD2 (6 bases). Per germline, CDR1 SNHLY and CDR2 FYNNEI. The CDR3 contains 14 residues. Trimming took off 7 bases at V and 5 bases at J, with 16 bases between the two ends. The CDR3 nucleotides read TGTGCCAGCAAAGCGGGCCTGGGTGTAGATACGCAGTATTTT. The encoded protein is CASKAGLGVDTQYF.

The chain combines TRBV5-1 with TRBJ1-2, with TRBD1 matching 8 bases. The germline gives CDR1 SGHRS, CDR2 YFSETQ. This CDR3 is built from 15 residues. The J segment lost 4 bases and the V segment lost 4 bases, leaving 9 bases of the junction unmatched. The CDR3: CASSGQTGQGYGYTF. The CDR3 nucleotides read TGCGCCAGCAGCGGTCAAACTGGACAGGGCTATGGCTACACCTTC.

The chain links TRBV29-1 to TRBJ1-2; D is perhaps TRBD1 (5 bases). CDR3 length: 12 residues. In germline, CDR1 is SQVTM, CDR2 ANQGSEA. V was trimmed by 6 bases and J by 4 bases, leaving 12 bases between them. The CDR3 nucleotides read TGCAGCGTGACCGACAGATCCTATGGCTACACCTTC. Translation gives CSVTDRSYGYTF.

This clone was recorded many times. The chain uses TRBV2 and TRBJ1-2, with D unresolved. The V gene's germline CDR1 is SNHLY and CDR2 FYNNEI. This CDR3 spans 14 amino acids. V lost 7 bases, J lost 8 bases, and 20 bases lay in between. CDR3 coding DNA: TGTGCCAGCACCCCGGAGGGCAGTACCGAGGGCTACACCTTC. It specifies CASTPEGSTEGYTF.

This clone was seen once. This sequence joins TRBV7-8 and TRBJ2-3, with D possibly being TRBD2 (5 bases). Per germline, CDR1 SGHVS and CDR2 FQNEAQ. The CDR3 has 13 amino acids. Trimming removed 8 bases at V and 3 bases at J, with 12 bases between. CDR3 in DNA: TGTGCCAGCTCTGCTCGGGGAACAGATACGCAGTATTTT. Translation gives CASSARGTDTQYF.

The V and J genes are TRBV19 and TRBJ2-1, with TRBD2 matching over 8 bases. This CDR3 contains 15 residues. Trimming at V came to 7 bases and at J to 0 bases, leaving 5 bases not matched to a gene. The V gene's germline CDR1 is LNHDA and CDR2 SQIVND (reference sequence). The CDR3 DNA is TGTGCCAGTATGCCGGGGGGGTACTCCTACAATGAGCAGTTCTTC. It encodes CASMPGGYSYNEQFF. Full variable domain (outside the CDR3, taken from reference TRBV19 and TRBJ2-1): DGGITQSPKYLFRKEGQNVTLSCEQNLNHDAMYWYRQDPGQGLRLIYYSQIVNDFQKGDIAEGYSVSREKKESFPLTVTSAQKNPTAFYLCASMPGGYSYNEQFFGPGTRLTVL.

The chain uses TRBV27 and TRBJ2-7; 7 nucleotides agree with TRBD1. The germline gives CDR1 MNHEY, CDR2 SMNVEV (reference sequence). The V and J ends lost 2 bases and 8 bases, in that order; junction bases with no gene match: 9. There are 14 residues in the CDR3. This CDR3 reads CASSLTPRDSQQYF. DNA for the CDR3: TGTGCCAGCAGTTTAACCCCCCGGGACAGTCAGCAGTACTTC.

V gene TRBV4-1 combines with J gene TRBJ1-2; the D gene is possibly TRBD1 (6 bases). Deletions cut 0 bases from V and 6 bases from J, with 11 bases between. This CDR3 contains 14 residues. In germline, CDR1 is MGHRA, CDR2 YSYEKL. Here the CDR3 DNA reads TGCGCCAGCAGCCAAGATCAGGACAGCGATGGCTACACCTTC. Its translation: CASSQDQDSDGYTF.

V gene TRBV2 combines with J gene TRBJ2-2; TRBD2 agrees at 8 bases. V was pared by 3 bases and J by 6 bases, with 9 bases of the junction left unmatched. CDR1 and CDR2 from the germline V gene are SNHLY and FYNNEI. The CDR3 has 16 residues. Here the CDR3 DNA reads TGTGCCAGCAGTGAGTTTAGCGGGGTTGAGGCCGGGGAGCTGTTTTTT. This gives the protein CASSEFSGVEAGELFF.

In its sample, this clone was seen a few times. V is TRBV29-1 and J is TRBJ2-4; 9 bases match TRBD1. Germline assignment: CDR1 SQVTM and CDR2 ANQGSEA. CDR3 length equals 14 residues. Unmatched junction bases numbered 9, after V lost 4 bases and J lost 8 bases. CDR3 protein: CSVAGTGRRYIQYF. The CDR3 nucleotides are TGCAGCGTTGCGGGGACAGGGCGTAGGTACATTCAGTACTTC.

This clone showed up just once. The chain uses TRBV2 and TRBJ2-3; D uncertain. V gave up 8 bases and J gave up 4 bases, with 10 bases separating them. CDR1 and CDR2 (germline): SNHLY, FYNNEI. The CDR3 has 12 residues. This CDR3 reads CASVVRADTQYF. CDR3 nucleotides: TGTGCCAGCGTAGTCCGCGCAGATACGCAGTATTTT.

This sequence joins TRBV5-8 and TRBJ2-1, with 7 bases that match TRBD2. With 4 bases clipped from V and 11 bases from J, the junction kept 15 bases outside the gene matches. Germline CDR1 reads SGHTS; CDR2 reads YDEGEE. CDR3 length: 15 residues. The DNA of the CDR3 is TGTGCCAGCAGCCTATTAGCGGGCACCGGGGGGAAGCAGTTCTTC. It is translated as CASSLLAGTGGKQFF. Filled out from reference TRBV5-8 and TRBJ2-1, the complete variable domain reads EAGVTQSPTHLIKTRGQQATLRCSPISGHTSVYWYQQALGLGLQFLLWYDEGEERNRGNFPPRFSGRQFPNYSSELNVNALELEDSALYLCASSLLAGTGGKQFFGPGTRLTVL.

The chain joins TRBV28 to TRBJ2-3; TRBD2 matches 13 bases. V dropped 4 bases and J dropped 6; count of bases not matched to a gene: 7. CDR3 length: 16 amino acids. Germline V gene sequence: CDR1 MDHEN, CDR2 SYDVKM. The CDR3 DNA sequence: TGTGCCAGCAGTTCCGCCGGGACTAGCGGGACTGATACGCAGTATTTT. This translates into CASSSAGTSGTDTQYF.

The chain links TRBV25-1 to TRBJ2-2; no definite D call. The V and J ends lost 4 bases and 6 bases respectively, with 9 bases between them. Germline lookup yields CDR1 MGHDK and CDR2 SYGVNS. The CDR3 is 13 amino acids. CDR3 loop: CASSVSIAGELFF. The DNA of the CDR3 is TGTGCCAGCAGTGTCTCAATAGCCGGGGAGCTGTTTTTT.

The CDR3 loop reads CASSLAGDSNEQYF. CDR3 nucleotide sequence: TGCGCCAGCAGCTTGGCCGGGGACAGCAACGAGCAGTACTTC. The chain links TRBV5-1 to TRBJ2-7; 7 bases line up with TRBD1. Germline V gene data show CDR1 as SGHRS and CDR2 as YFSETQ. This CDR3 is built from 14 residues. V lost 0 bases and J lost 5; bases outside the gene matches: 5.

V and J are TRBV18 and TRBJ2-7, with a tentative D call TRBD1 (6 bases). The CDR3 length is 14 residues. Per the germline V gene, CDR1 is KGHSH and CDR2 is LQKENI. V lost 4 bases and J lost 5, with 15 bases in between. The DNA for the CDR3 is TGTGCCAGCTCACAAGTAAACTACAGGGACGAGCAGTACTTC. It is translated as CASSQVNYRDEQYF.

The rearrangement links TRBV4-2 to TRBJ2-6; D possibly corresponds to TRBD2 (6 bases). CDR1 and CDR2 from the germline V gene are LGHNA and YNFKEQ. CDR3 length: 16 residues. V was shortened by 7 bases and J by 0 bases, with 13 bases between the two germline ends. The CDR3 is CASIPNGGSGANVLTF. The DNA for the CDR3 is TGTGCCAGCATCCCAAACGGGGGCTCTGGGGCCAACGTCCTGACTTTC.

The rearrangement joins TRBV27 to TRBJ2-7, with D tentatively TRBD1 (6 bases). Germline values: CDR1 MNHEY, CDR2 SMNVEV (reference sequence). V lost 2 bases and J 0 bases, leaving 8 bases between the germline ends. The length of the CDR3 is 14 residues. CDR3 in amino acids: CASSLRDTSYEQYF. The CDR3 DNA follows: TGTGCCAGCAGTTTAAGGGACACCTCCTACGAGCAGTACTTC.

The V gene is TRBV7-8, the J gene TRBJ2-2, with TRBD2 matching over 10 bases. The CDR3 loop spans 16 amino acids. Germline V lookup: CDR1 SGHVS, CDR2 FQNEAQ. J was trimmed by 6 bases and V by 4 bases; bases with no gene match: 8. CDR3 in amino acids: CASSSRAGGEPGELFF. The CDR3 coding sequence is TGTGCCAGCAGCTCTAGAGCGGGAGGGGAACCCGGGGAGCTGTTTTTT. The full variable domain, rest sourced from reference TRBV7-8 and TRBJ2-2, is GAGVSQSPRYKVAKRGQDVALRCDPISGHVSLFWYQQALGQGPEFLTYFQNEAQLDKSGLPSDRFFAERPEGSVSTLKIQRTQQEDSAVYLCASSSRAGGEPGELFFGEGSRLTVL.

This chain links TRBV28 with TRBJ2-7; no reliable D call. Germline loops: CDR1 MDHEN, CDR2 SYDVKM. This CDR3 spans 13 amino acids. Trimming removed 3 bases at V and 3 bases at J, with 9 bases between. This CDR3 is CASSLKPGYEQYF. The CDR3 DNA follows: TGTGCCAGCAGTTTGAAACCAGGCTACGAGCAGTACTTC.

The chain employs TRBV19 and TRBJ2-3; TRBD2 aligns across 8 bases. The ends lost 6 bases at V and 0 bases at J; junction bases unmatched: 5. CDR3 length: 15 amino acids. The germline V gene has CDR1 LNHDA and CDR2 SQIVND (reference sequence). As DNA, the CDR3 is TGTGCCAGTAGAGAACTAGCGGCTAGCACAGATACGCAGTATTTT. Protein product: CASRELAASTDTQYF.

This chain connects TRBV12-5 to TRBJ2-5, with D possibly being TRBD2 (5 bases). Germline V lookup: CDR1 LGHNT, CDR2 FRNRAP. Trimming removed 3 bases from V and 5 bases from J, with 13 bases in between. The length of the CDR3 is 14 residues. This chain's CDR3 is CASGLDGMRETQYF. The CDR3 DNA follows: TGTGCTAGTGGTTTAGACGGGATGAGGGAGACCCAGTACTTC.

The chain couples TRBV5-1 to TRBJ2-2; TRBD1 matches at 10 bases. Germline trimming cut 3 bases from V and 5 bases from J; bases unmatched to any gene: 7. The germline V gene has CDR1 SGHRS and CDR2 YFSETQ. CDR3 length: 16 amino acids. The CDR3 protein is CASSSPAGQGTGELFF. The CDR3 DNA reads as TGCGCCAGCAGCTCCCCTGCGGGACAGGGGACCGGGGAGCTGTTTTTT.

Worth noting for this clone: A read error may account for a junction end that differs from germline. The chain joins TRBV7-7 to TRBJ2-1; 9 positions match TRBD2. The germline CDR1 and CDR2 sequences are SSHAT and FNYEAQ (reference sequence). This CDR3 is 16 amino acids long. The CDR3 sequence is CASSLSLSGGINEQFF. Written as DNA, the CDR3 is TGTGCTAGCAGCTTAAGTCTTAGCGGGGGCATCAATGAGCAGTTCTTC.